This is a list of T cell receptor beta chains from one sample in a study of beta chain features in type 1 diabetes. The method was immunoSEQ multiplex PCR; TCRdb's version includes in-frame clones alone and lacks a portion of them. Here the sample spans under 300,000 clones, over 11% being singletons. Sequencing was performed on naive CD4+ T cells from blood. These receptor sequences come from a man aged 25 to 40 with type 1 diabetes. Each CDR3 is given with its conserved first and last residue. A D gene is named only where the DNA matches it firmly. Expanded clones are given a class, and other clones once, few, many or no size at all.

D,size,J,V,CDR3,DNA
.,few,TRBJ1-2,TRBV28,CASSLRASNYGYTF,TGTGCCAGCAGTTTGAGGGCGTCAAACTATGGCTACACCTTC
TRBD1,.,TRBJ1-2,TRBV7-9,CASSQGQGFGYTF,TGTGCCAGCAGCCAGGGACAGGGATTTGGCTACACCTTC
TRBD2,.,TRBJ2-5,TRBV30,CARVAGQAQYF,TGTGCCCGCGTAGCGGGCCAGGCCCAGTACTTC
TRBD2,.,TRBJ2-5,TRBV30,CAWSVLGGGAKETQYF,TGTGCCTGGAGTGTACTTGGCGGGGGGGCTAAAGAGACCCAGTACTTC
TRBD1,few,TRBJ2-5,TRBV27,CASSLSYRGLETQYF,TGTGCCAGCAGTTTATCGTACAGGGGGCTTGAGACCCAGTACTTC
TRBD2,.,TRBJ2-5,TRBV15,CATANGGDLKTQYF,TGTGCCACAGCAAACGGGGGGGATCTAAAGACCCAGTACTTC
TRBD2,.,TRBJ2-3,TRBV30,CAWSPNVAGGYTDTQYF,TGTGCCTGGAGCCCTAATGTAGCGGGGGGTTACACAGATACGCAGTATTTT
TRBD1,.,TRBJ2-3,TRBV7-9,CASSLRTGGLRRTDTQYF,TGTGCCAGCAGCTTGCGGACAGGGGGCCTCAGACGCACAGATACGCAGTATTTT
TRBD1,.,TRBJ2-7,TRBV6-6,CASRPGTVSYEQYF,TGTGCCAGCAGGCCCGGGACAGTCTCCTACGAGCAGTACTTC
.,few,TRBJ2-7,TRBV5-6,CASSLPQGYEQYF,TGTGCCAGCAGCTTGCCCCAGGGGTACGAGCAGTACTTC
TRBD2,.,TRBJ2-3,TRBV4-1,CASSRTSGASTDTQYF,TGTGCCAGCAGTCGGACTAGCGGGGCGAGCACAGATACGCAGTATTTT
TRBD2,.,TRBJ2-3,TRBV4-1,CASSQGTSGTIDTQYF,TGCGCCAGCAGCCAAGGGACTAGCGGGACTATAGATACGCAGTATTTT
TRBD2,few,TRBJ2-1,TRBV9,CASSPRTSVGNEQFF,TGTGCCAGCAGCCCCCGGACTAGCGTGGGCAATGAGCAGTTCTTC
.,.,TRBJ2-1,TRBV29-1,CSGGGLAELGQFF,TGCAGCGGTGGAGGACTGGCCGAACTCGGGCAGTTCTTC
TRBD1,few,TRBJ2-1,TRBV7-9,CASSLGQGSYNEQFF,TGTGCCAGCAGCCTCGGACAGGGCTCCTACAATGAGCAGTTCTTC
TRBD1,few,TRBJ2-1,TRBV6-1,CASGGQGINEQFF,TGTGCCAGCGGGGGACAGGGTATCAATGAGCAGTTCTTC
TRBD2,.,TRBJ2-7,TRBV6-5,CASSSGTSRGVHEQYF,TGTGCCAGCAGTTCCGGGACTAGTCGGGGGGTCCACGAGCAGTACTTC
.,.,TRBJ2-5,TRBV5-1,CASRGSRESETQYF,TGCGCCAGCAGGGGGTCCCGGGAATCGGAGACCCAGTACTTC
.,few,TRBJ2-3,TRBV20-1,CSARSSGLQYF,TGCAGTGCTAGATCTTCGGGTCTGCAGTATTTT
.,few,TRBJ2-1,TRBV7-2,CASSLGVPPRQFF,TGTGCCAGCAGCTTAGGTGTCCCCCCGCGGCAGTTCTTC
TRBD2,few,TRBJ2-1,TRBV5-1,CASSLAGTSGDNEQFF,TGCGCCAGCAGCTTGGCCGGGACTAGCGGGGACAATGAGCAGTTCTTC
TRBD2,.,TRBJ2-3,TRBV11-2,CASSLAGTRWGTDTQYF,TGTGCCAGCAGCTTAGCCGGGACTAGATGGGGCACAGATACGCAGTATTTT
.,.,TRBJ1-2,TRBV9,CASSVDSSFYGYTF,TGTGCCAGCAGTGTGGACAGTAGCTTCTATGGCTACACCTTC
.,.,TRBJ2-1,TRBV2,CASTRGPGNNEQFF,TGTGCCAGCACCCGCGGGCCAGGAAATAATGAGCAGTTCTTC
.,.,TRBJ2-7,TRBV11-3,CASSPVSSSYEQYF,TGTGCCAGCAGTCCCGTCTCTAGCTCCTACGAGCAGTACTTC
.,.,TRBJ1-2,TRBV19,CASSIPDFRHYGYTF,TGTGCCAGTAGTATACCGGACTTCCGGCACTATGGCTACACCTTC
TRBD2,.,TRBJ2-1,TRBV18,CASSPPWTSGGAGEQFF,TGTGCCAGCTCACCACCTTGGACTAGCGGGGGTGCTGGGGAGCAGTTCTTC